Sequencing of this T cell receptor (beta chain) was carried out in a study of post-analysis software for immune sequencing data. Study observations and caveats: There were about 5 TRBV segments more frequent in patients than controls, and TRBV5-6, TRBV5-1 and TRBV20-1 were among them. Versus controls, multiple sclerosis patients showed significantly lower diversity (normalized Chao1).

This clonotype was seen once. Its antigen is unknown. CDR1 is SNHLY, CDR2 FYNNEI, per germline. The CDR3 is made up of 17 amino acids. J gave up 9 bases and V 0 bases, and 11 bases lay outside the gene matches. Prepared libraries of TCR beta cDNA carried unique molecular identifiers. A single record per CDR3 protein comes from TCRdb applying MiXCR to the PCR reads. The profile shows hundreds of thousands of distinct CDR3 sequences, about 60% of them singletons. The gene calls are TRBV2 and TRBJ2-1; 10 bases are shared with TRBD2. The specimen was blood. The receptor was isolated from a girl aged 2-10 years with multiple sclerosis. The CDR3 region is CASSEALLAGVGGEQFF. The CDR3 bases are TGTGCCAGCAGTGAAGCGCTTCTAGCGGGAGTTGGCGGTGAGCAGTTCTTC.